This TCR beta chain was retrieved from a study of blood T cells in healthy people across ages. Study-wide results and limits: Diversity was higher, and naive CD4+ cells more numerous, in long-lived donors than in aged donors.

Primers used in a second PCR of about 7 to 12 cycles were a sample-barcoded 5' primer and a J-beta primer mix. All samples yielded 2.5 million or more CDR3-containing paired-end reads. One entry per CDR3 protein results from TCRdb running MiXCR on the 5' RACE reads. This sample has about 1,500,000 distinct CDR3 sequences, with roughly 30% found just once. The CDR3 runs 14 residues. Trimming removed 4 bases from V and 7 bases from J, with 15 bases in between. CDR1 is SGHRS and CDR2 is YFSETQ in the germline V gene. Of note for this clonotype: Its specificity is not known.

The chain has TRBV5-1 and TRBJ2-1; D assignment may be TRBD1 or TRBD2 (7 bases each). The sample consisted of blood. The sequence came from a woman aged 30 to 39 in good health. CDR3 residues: CASSPGGGANEQFF. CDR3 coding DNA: TGCGCCAGCAGCCCAGGGGGAGGGGCGAATGAGCAGTTCTTC. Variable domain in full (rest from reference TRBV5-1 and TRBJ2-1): KAGVTQTPRYLIKTRGQQVTLSCSPISGHRSVSWYQQTPGQGLQFLFEYFSETQRNKGNFPGRFSGRQFSNSRSEMNVSTLELGDSALYLCASSPGGGANEQFFGPGTRLTVL.